This T cell receptor (beta chain) was identified in a study of beta chain features in type 1 diabetes. Since all of the isolated RNA was reverse transcribed, expressed TCRB transcripts were what got sequenced. The data were produced by immunoSEQ multiplex PCR, yet TCRdb's version contains in-frame clones alone and is incomplete. The table has around 240,000 clones, about 9.3% seen once. As concerns this clone: Its antigen remains unknown.

The CDR3 spans 11 residues. Looked up from germline, CDR1 is SGHVS and CDR2 is FQNEAQ. A single heparinised draw of roughly 120 mL on average was taken per donor. Study conclusions and caveats: It was among patients, rather than healthy donors, that naive, central memory and Treg TCRB repertoires appeared more similar. Type 1 diabetes patients had TCRB CDR3s that were shorter (moderately but significantly so) in all four CD4+ subsets. Insertions were fewer and deletions more numerous at VDJ junctions in type 1 diabetes patients.

The chain is built from TRBV7-8 and TRBJ2-5; D remains unclear. The closer fit of TRBJ2-7 to the DNA end suggests the J call may be wrong. The clonotype comes from a woman aged 18 to 35 in good health. The sequenced sample consisted of naive CD4+ T cells from blood. In DNA form, the CDR3 reads TGTGCCAGCTCTCCCGCCTACGAGCAGTACTTC. Translation: CASSPAYEQYF.